The 26 T cell receptor beta chains below all came from one sample that was sequenced in a study of vaccination effects on CD4 cells after COVID-19. Antigen-specific CD4+ T cells expanded by the ViraFEST assay with viral peptide pools were then sequenced. CD4+ T cells were isolated after 10 days of culture. PCR confirmed that the person was infected with SARS-CoV-2 between March and December 2020. The antigens of these receptors remain unknown. Method: immunoSEQ multiplex PCR; TCRdb's copy keeps in-frame clones and lacks some. Here the sample spans 42,000 or so clones, more than 60% being singletons. The sequencing here drew on CD4+ T cells from PBMCs cultured with a peptide pool, taken before COVID-19 vaccination. The receptor set was obtained from a human donor who had a prior SARS-CoV-2 infection.

The chain is built from TRBV6-5 and TRBJ2-1; possible D gene TRBD2, 6 bases. Germline values: CDR1 MNHEY, CDR2 SVGAGI. The CDR3 runs to 14 residues. Trimming took 9 bases from V and 4 from J, leaving 16 bases between them. CDR3 DNA sequence: TGTGCCAGTGACGGGAGTCGAGGTTACAATGAGCAGTTCTTC. Translated: CASDGSRGYNEQFF.

This clone was recorded a few times. This rearrangement joins TRBV2 to TRBJ2-7, with D unclear. This CDR3 has 12 amino acids. Germline V gene sequence: CDR1 SNHLY, CDR2 FYNNEI. The V gene lost 6 bases and the J gene lost 7 bases, with 13 bases spanning the gap. The DNA of the CDR3 is TGTGCCAGCAGGGTCGGAACTGGGGAGCAGTACTTC. Its protein product is CASRVGTGEQYF. Complete variable domain (other parts from reference TRBV2 and TRBJ2-7): EPEVTQTPSHQVTQMGQEVILRCVPISNHLYFYWYRQILGQKVEFLVSFYNNEISEKSEIFDDQFSVERPDGSNFTLKIRSTKLEDSAMYFCASRVGTGEQYFGPGTRLTVT.

This chain links TRBV5-1 with TRBJ2-3, with 7 bases aligning to TRBD1. Trimming took 6 bases from V and 0 from J; bases not matched to a gene: 7. Germline V gene lookup returns CDR1 SGHRS and CDR2 YFSETQ. The CDR3 is made up of 15 amino acids. CDR3 nucleotides: TGCGCCAGCACACCATGGACAGGTAGCACAGATACGCAGTATTTT. This gives the protein CASTPWTGSTDTQYF.

The V and J genes are TRBV5-1 and TRBJ2-5, with D uncertain. Germline lookup yields CDR1 SGHRS and CDR2 YFSETQ. V lost 7 bases, J lost 4 bases, and 14 bases lay in between. CDR3 length equals 13 residues. CDR3 residues: CASAASSIETQYF. In DNA, the CDR3 is TGCGCCAGCGCGGCTTCTTCTATAGAGACCCAGTACTTC.

This clone was seen a handful of times. The gene calls are TRBV7-9 and TRBJ1-5, with D maybe TRBD1 (5 bases). Per germline, CDR1 SEHNR and CDR2 FQNEAQ (reference sequence). The CDR3 length is 13 residues. The V and J ends lost 5 bases and 7 bases respectively, with 12 bases between them. The CDR3 spells CASSVGLTQPQHF. As DNA, the CDR3 is TGTGCCAGCAGCGTGGGACTTACGCAGCCCCAGCATTTT.

The chain recombines TRBV19 with TRBJ2-1; 7 bases are a match to TRBD2. V gave up 3 bases and J gave up 3 bases; unmatched junction bases: 5. The germline CDR1 and CDR2 sequences are LNHDA and SQIVND (reference sequence). This CDR3 region has 15 residues. This chain's CDR3 is CASSMGEGIYNEQFF. For the CDR3, the DNA is TGTGCCAGTAGTATGGGGGAGGGAATCTACAATGAGCAGTTCTTC.

The chain is built from TRBV2 and TRBJ1-1, with 10 bases lining up with TRBD1. This CDR3 is 15 amino acids long. The germline V gene has CDR1 SNHLY and CDR2 FYNNEI. J gave up 4 bases and V 6 bases, and 8 bases lay outside the gene matches. CDR3 sequence reads: CASRSRTGGVTEAFF. The CDR3 region has the DNA TGTGCCAGCAGGTCGAGGACAGGGGGAGTCACTGAAGCTTTCTTT.

This chain connects TRBV5-1 to TRBJ2-7; no firm D call. Trimming stripped 0 bases from V and 3 bases from J, with 10 bases between. Per germline, CDR1 SGHRS and CDR2 YFSETQ. The CDR3 sequence is 14 residues long. This chain's CDR3 is CASSLGPLGYEQYF. CDR3 nucleotide sequence: TGCGCCAGCAGCTTGGGTCCATTAGGCTACGAGCAGTACTTC.

The V and J genes are TRBV7-8 and TRBJ2-7, with 8 bases that match TRBD2. CDR3 size: 15 residues. Per germline, CDR1 SGHVS and CDR2 FQNEAQ. V was clipped by 5 bases and J by 3 bases; unmatched bases: 9. The CDR3 coding sequence is TGTGCCAGCAGCCCTACGGGACTAGGGATCTACGAGCAGTACTTC. Protein product: CASSPTGLGIYEQYF.

This clone was observed a single time. The V gene is TRBV4-1, the J gene TRBJ1-1, with 7 bases fitting TRBD1. Germline V gene lookup returns CDR1 MGHRA and CDR2 YSYEKL. The CDR3 is 17 amino acids. V lost 1 base and J lost 2; bases outside the gene matches: 10. CDR3 sequence (DNA): TGCGCCAGCAGCCAAGCCCCGACAGGGATAGGAAACACTGAAGCTTTCTTT. It encodes CASSQAPTGIGNTEAFF.

The V and J genes are TRBV9 and TRBJ2-7; D tentatively fits TRBD1 or TRBD2 (5 bases each). CDR3 length: 15 residues. The germline V and J ends were trimmed by 4 bases and 3 bases, with 17 bases remaining between them. Germline assignment: CDR1 SGDLS and CDR2 YYNGEE. DNA of the CDR3: TGTGCCAGCAGCAAGACCTCGGGACCTCGCTACGAGCAGTACTTC. Translated: CASSKTSGPRYEQYF.

This CDR3 is CASSIARGRAGELFF. The CDR3 DNA is TGTGCCAGCAGCATAGCTCGGGGGAGGGCCGGGGAGCTGTTTTTT. The genes are TRBV3-1 (or the pseudogene TRBV3-2) and TRBJ2-2; 7 bases align to TRBD2. CDR1 is LGHDT and CDR2 is YNNKEL in the germline V gene (reference sequence). With V trimmed by 5 bases and J by 6 bases, 9 bases remained unmatched. This CDR3 spans 15 amino acids.

This clone has just a few counts. This chain's CDR3 is CASSQHQGNEQFF. DNA for the CDR3: TGTGCCAGCAGCCAACACCAGGGCAATGAGCAGTTCTTC. The chain employs TRBV3-1 (or the pseudogene TRBV3-2) and TRBJ2-1, with D possibly being TRBD1 (5 bases). V was clipped by 2 bases and J by 6 bases, with 8 bases between them. From germline, CDR1 is LGHDT and CDR2 YNNKEL (reference sequence). The CDR3 consists of 13 residues.

The chain joins TRBV25-1 to TRBJ1-2, with a possible D match to TRBD1 (5 bases). Germline V lookup: CDR1 MGHDK, CDR2 SYGVNS. This CDR3 spans 14 amino acids. Trimming cost V 4 bases and J 0 bases, with 9 bases left between them. CDR3 sequence: CASSGGGTNYGYTF. In DNA form, the CDR3 reads TGTGCCAGCAGTGGCGGGGGGACTAACTATGGCTACACCTTC.

The V gene is TRBV3-1 (or the pseudogene TRBV3-2), the J gene TRBJ2-5, with TRBD2 as a possible D gene (6 bases). The CDR3 is 14 amino acids. Germline V gives CDR1 LGHDT, CDR2 YNNKEL (reference sequence). The V and J ends lost 4 bases and 2 bases respectively, with 11 bases between them. CDR3 coding DNA: TGTGCCAGCAGCCCACAACTAGCTCAAGAGACCCAGTACTTC. This sequence encodes CASSPQLAQETQYF.

The rearrangement links TRBV10-3 to TRBJ2-1; 9 nucleotides line up with TRBD2. The germline V gene encodes CDR1 ENHRY and CDR2 SYGVKD. The CDR3 runs to 15 residues. Trimming removed 5 bases from V and 9 bases from J; junction bases left unmatched: 11. CDR3 loop: CAISPSGAGGREQFF. DNA of the CDR3: TGTGCCATCAGTCCCTCGGGGGCGGGGGGGCGTGAGCAGTTCTTC.

The genes are TRBV11-3 and TRBJ2-3, with 7 positions matching TRBD1. Trimming took 1 base from V and 2 from J; bases not matched to a gene: 6. This CDR3 spans 16 amino acids. CDR1 is SGHNT, CDR2 YENEEA, per germline. CDR3 DNA sequence: TGTGCCAGCAGCTTAGGGGTCGACAGGGACACAGATACGCAGTATTTT. Translation: CASSLGVDRDTDTQYF.

The chain couples TRBV15 to TRBJ2-5, with D uncertain. V lost 0 bases and J lost 5, with 7 bases in between. Germline loops: CDR1 LNHNV, CDR2 YYDKDF (reference sequence). This CDR3 spans 13 amino acids. The CDR3 DNA sequence: TGTGCCACCAGCAGAGATCAACATGAGACCCAGTACTTC. Translation gives CATSRDQHETQYF.

The chain recombines TRBV5-8 with TRBJ2-3; 10 positions match TRBD1. Germline V gives CDR1 SGHTS, CDR2 YDEGEE. The J segment lost 3 bases and the V segment lost 4 bases, leaving 11 bases of the junction unmatched. The CDR3 consists of 17 residues. Written as DNA, the CDR3 is TGTGCCAGCAGCCTATCACTCTGGGGACAGGGGACAGATACGCAGTATTTT. As protein: CASSLSLWGQGTDTQYF. Combining the CDR3 with reference TRBV5-8 and TRBJ2-3 gives the whole variable domain EAGVTQSPTHLIKTRGQQATLRCSPISGHTSVYWYQQALGLGLQFLLWYDEGEERNRGNFPPRFSGRQFPNYSSELNVNALELEDSALYLCASSLSLWGQGTDTQYFGPGTRLTVL.

This clone showed up just once. The chain carries TRBV9 and TRBJ2-3, with 8 bases identical to TRBD2. The length of the CDR3 is 16 residues. Germline CDR1 is SGDLS and CDR2 is YYNGEE. Trimming at V came to 0 bases and at J to 2 bases, leaving 5 bases not matched to a gene. The CDR3 region is CASSVGDGRATDTQYF. In DNA, the CDR3 is TGTGCCAGCAGCGTAGGAGACGGGAGGGCCACAGATACGCAGTATTTT.

The gene calls are TRBV6-1 and TRBJ2-3; no firm D call. CDR1 and CDR2 from the germline V gene are MNHNS and SASEGT. The CDR3 runs to 16 residues. V was clipped by 2 bases and J by 0 bases, with 12 bases between them. Here the CDR3 reads CASSEFYGVSTDTQYF. The CDR3 nucleotides read TGTGCCAGCAGTGAATTCTACGGAGTCAGCACAGATACGCAGTATTTT.

The chain joins TRBV2 to TRBJ1-1, with 7 positions matching TRBD1. Germline loops: CDR1 SNHLY, CDR2 FYNNEI. V lost 6 bases to trimming and J lost 4 bases; unmatched junction nucleotides: 5. This CDR3 spans 13 amino acids. CDR3 in amino acids: CASSRQGSTEAFF. CDR3 coding DNA: TGTGCCAGCAGCCGACAGGGTTCCACTGAAGCTTTCTTT.

This chain's CDR3 is CASSQYGTASLGYTF. The CDR3 region has the DNA TGTGCCAGCAGTCAATACGGGACGGCCTCTCTTGGCTACACCTTC. The chain has TRBV6-5 and TRBJ1-2, with D possibly matching TRBD1 (5 bases). Germline CDR1 and CDR2: MNHEY and SVGAGI. The germline V and J ends were trimmed by 5 bases and 7 bases, with 20 bases remaining between them. CDR3 length equals 15 residues.

The CDR3 region is CASSSYVIDEQYF. The DNA of the CDR3 is TGTGCCAGCAGCTCCTATGTCATTGACGAGCAGTACTTC. The chain employs TRBV7-2 and TRBJ2-7; no definite D call. The CDR3 is 13 residues long. The V end lost 4 bases, the J end lost 5 bases, and 12 bases lay between the germline ends. The germline CDR1 and CDR2 sequences are SGHTA and FQGNSA. Full variable domain (rest looked up from reference TRBV7-2 and TRBJ2-7): GAGVSQSPSNKVTEKGKDVELRCDPISGHTALYWYRQSLGQGLEFLIYFQGNSAPDKSGLPSDRFSAERTGGSVSTLTIQRTQQEDSAVYLCASSSYVIDEQYFGPGTRLTVT.

This clone was found once. The V and J genes are TRBV6-5 and TRBJ1-5, with a tentative D call TRBD1 (6 bases). Trimming took off 5 bases at V and 5 bases at J, with 10 bases between the two ends. Germline V gene sequence: CDR1 MNHEY, CDR2 SVGAGI. CDR3 length: 13 residues. The CDR3 spells CASSREGDQPQHF. The CDR3 DNA sequence: TGTGCCAGCAGTAGGGAGGGGGATCAGCCCCAGCATTTT.

The chain couples TRBV5-5 to TRBJ1-2, with D unresolved. The CDR3 length is 14 residues. Germline V lookup: CDR1 SGHKS, CDR2 YYEKEE (reference sequence). V was shortened by 0 bases and J by 7 bases, with 13 bases between the two germline ends. The CDR3 coding sequence is TGTGCCAGCAGCTTGGGGCCCGGCGATCGTGGCTACACCTTC. It yields the protein CASSLGPGDRGYTF.